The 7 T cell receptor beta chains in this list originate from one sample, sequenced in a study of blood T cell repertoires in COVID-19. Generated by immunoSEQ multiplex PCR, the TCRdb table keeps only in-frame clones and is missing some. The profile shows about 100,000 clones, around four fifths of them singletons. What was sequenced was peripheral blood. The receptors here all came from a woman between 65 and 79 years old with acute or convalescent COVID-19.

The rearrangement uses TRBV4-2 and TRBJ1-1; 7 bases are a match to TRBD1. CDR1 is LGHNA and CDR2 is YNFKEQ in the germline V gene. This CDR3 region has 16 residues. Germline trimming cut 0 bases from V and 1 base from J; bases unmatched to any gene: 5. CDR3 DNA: TGTGCCAGCAGCCAAGATCCCGCAGGGGGGAACACTGAAGCTTTCTTT. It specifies CASSQDPAGGNTEAFF.

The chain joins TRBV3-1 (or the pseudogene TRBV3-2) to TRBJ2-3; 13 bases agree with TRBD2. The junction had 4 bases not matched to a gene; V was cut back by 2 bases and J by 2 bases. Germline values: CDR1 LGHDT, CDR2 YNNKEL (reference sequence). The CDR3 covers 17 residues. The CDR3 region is CASSQPTSGGPTDTQYF. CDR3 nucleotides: TGTGCCAGCAGCCAACCGACTAGCGGGGGGCCCACAGATACGCAGTATTTT.

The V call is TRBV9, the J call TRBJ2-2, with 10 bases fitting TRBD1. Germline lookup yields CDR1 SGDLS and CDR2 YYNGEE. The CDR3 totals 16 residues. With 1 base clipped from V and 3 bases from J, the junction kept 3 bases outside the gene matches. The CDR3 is CASSVRQGADTGELFF. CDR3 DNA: TGTGCCAGCAGCGTACGACAGGGGGCGGACACCGGGGAGCTGTTTTTT. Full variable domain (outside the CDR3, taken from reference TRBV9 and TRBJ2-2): DSGVTQTPKHLITATGQRVTLRCSPRSGDLSVYWYQQSLDQGLQFLIQYYNGEERAKGNILERFSAQQFPDLHSELNLSSLELGDSALYFCASSVRQGADTGELFFGEGSRLTVL.

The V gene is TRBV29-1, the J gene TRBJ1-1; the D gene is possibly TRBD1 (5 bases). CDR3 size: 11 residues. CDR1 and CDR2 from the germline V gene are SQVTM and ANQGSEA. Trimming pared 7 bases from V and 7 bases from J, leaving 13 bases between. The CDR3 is CSASQGLEAFF. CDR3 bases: TGCAGCGCCTCCCAGGGCCTTGAAGCTTTCTTT.

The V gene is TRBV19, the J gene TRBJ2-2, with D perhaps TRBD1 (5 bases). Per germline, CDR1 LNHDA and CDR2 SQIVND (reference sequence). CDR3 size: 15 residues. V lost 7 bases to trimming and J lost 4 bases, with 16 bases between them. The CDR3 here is CASNPSDSFTGELFF. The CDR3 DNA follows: TGTGCCAGTAACCCCTCAGACAGTTTCACCGGGGAGCTGTTTTTT. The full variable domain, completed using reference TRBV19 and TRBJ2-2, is DGGITQSPKYLFRKEGQNVTLSCEQNLNHDAMYWYRQDPGQGLRLIYYSQIVNDFQKGDIAEGYSVSREKKESFPLTVTSAQKNPTAFYLCASNPSDSFTGELFFGEGSRLTVL.

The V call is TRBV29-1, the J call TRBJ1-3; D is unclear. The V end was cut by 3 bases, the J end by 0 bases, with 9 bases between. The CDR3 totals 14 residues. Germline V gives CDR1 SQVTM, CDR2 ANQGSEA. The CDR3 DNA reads TGCAGCGTTGAGCCAGGCAACTCTGGAAACACCATATATTTT. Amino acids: CSVEPGNSGNTIYF.

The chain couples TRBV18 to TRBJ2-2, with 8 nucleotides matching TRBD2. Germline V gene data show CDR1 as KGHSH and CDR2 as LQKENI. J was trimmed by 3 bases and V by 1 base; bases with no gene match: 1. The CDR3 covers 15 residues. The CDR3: CASSPRRGDTGELFF. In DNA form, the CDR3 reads TGTGCCAGCTCACCACGGCGGGGGGACACCGGGGAGCTGTTTTTT.